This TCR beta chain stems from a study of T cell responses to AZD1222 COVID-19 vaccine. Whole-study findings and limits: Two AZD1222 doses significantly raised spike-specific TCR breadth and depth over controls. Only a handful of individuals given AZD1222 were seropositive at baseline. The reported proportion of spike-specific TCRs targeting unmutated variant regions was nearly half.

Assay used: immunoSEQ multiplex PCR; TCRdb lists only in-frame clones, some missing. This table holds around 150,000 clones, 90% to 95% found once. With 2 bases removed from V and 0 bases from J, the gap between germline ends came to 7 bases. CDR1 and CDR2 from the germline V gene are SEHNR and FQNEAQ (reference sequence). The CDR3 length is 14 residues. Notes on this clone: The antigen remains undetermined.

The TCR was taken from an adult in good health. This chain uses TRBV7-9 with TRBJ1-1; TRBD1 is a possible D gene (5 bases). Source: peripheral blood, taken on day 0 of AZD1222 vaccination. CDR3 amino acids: CASSLQGMNTEAFF. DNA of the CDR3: TGTGCCAGCAGCTTACAGGGTATGAACACTGAAGCTTTCTTT.